The 17 T cell receptor beta chains below were found in one sample sequenced in a study of blood T cell repertoires in COVID-19. Profiled with immunoSEQ multiplex PCR; TCRdb holds only in-frame clones, not every one. The table lists approximately 120,000 clones, 85% to 90% of them singletons. Sequenced sample: peripheral blood. Receptors were obtained from a man older than 75 with active or convalescent COVID-19.

V usage is TRBV2 and J usage is TRBJ1-5; maybe TRBD1 (6 bases). CDR1 is SNHLY, CDR2 FYNNEI, per germline. With 2 bases removed from V and 2 bases from J, the gap between germline ends came to 13 bases. The CDR3 extends over 16 amino acids. CDR3 in DNA: TGTGCCAGCAGTGAATTGTTGGGGGCTGGCAATCAGCCCCAGCATTTT. It translates to CASSELLGAGNQPQHF.

This sequence joins TRBV9 and TRBJ2-3, with D uncertain. The CDR3 is 15 residues long. The V end lost 0 bases, the J end lost 0 bases, and 8 bases lay between the germline ends. Germline assignment: CDR1 SGDLS and CDR2 YYNGEE. The CDR3 nucleotides are TGTGCCAGCAGCGTAGGTCCTACTAGCACAGATACGCAGTATTTT. Its translation is CASSVGPTSTDTQYF.

The chain joins TRBV29-1 to TRBJ1-1, with D tentatively TRBD1 (5 bases). Germline values: CDR1 SQVTM, CDR2 ANQGSEA. There are 14 residues in the CDR3. Trimming cost V 4 bases and J 1 base, with 13 bases left between them. CDR3 DNA: TGCAGCGTTGGGGGAGGGCAGGGGAACACTGAAGCTTTCTTT. This gives the protein CSVGGGQGNTEAFF.

The V and J genes are TRBV6-1 and TRBJ2-3; possibly TRBD2 for D (6 bases). This CDR3 has 16 amino acids. Deletions cut 0 bases from V and 4 bases from J, with 14 bases between. Looked up from germline, CDR1 is MNHNS and CDR2 is SASEGT. The CDR3 DNA follows: TGTGCCAGCAGTGAAGCTAGCGGACGGCCCCCAGATACGCAGTATTTT. It specifies CASSEASGRPPDTQYF.

V is TRBV19 and J is TRBJ2-1; tentative D call: TRBD2 (6 bases). The V and J ends lost 4 bases and 2 bases respectively, with 9 bases between them. CDR1 and CDR2 from the germline V gene are LNHDA and SQIVND (reference sequence). This CDR3 spans 14 amino acids. This CDR3 reads CASSRLDTYNEQFF. As DNA, the CDR3 is TGTGCCAGTAGTAGACTAGACACCTACAATGAGCAGTTCTTC. Combining the CDR3 with reference TRBV19 and TRBJ2-1 gives the whole variable domain DGGITQSPKYLFRKEGQNVTLSCEQNLNHDAMYWYRQDPGQGLRLIYYSQIVNDFQKGDIAEGYSVSREKKESFPLTVTSAQKNPTAFYLCASSRLDTYNEQFFGPGTRLTVL.

V is TRBV6-2 or TRBV6-3 and J is TRBJ2-1, with 10 bases matching TRBD2. Trimming cost V 2 bases and J 9 bases; bases outside gene matches: 10. Germline V gene sequence: CDR1 MNHEY, CDR2 SVGEGT. This CDR3 has 16 amino acids. Written as DNA, the CDR3 is TGTGCCAGCAGTTACGTCCCTAGCGGGAGTAGAGGTGAGCAGTTCTTC. The encoded protein is CASSYVPSGSRGEQFF.

This chain links TRBV27 with TRBJ1-1; D is ambiguous. CDR3 length equals 13 residues. CDR1 and CDR2 from the germline V gene are MNHEY and SMNVEV (reference sequence). V lost 5 bases, J lost 1 base, and 8 bases lay in between. CDR3 sequence: CASSVSRNTEAFF. CDR3 nucleotides: TGTGCCAGCAGTGTCTCGAGGAACACTGAAGCTTTCTTT.

The chain combines TRBV6-4 with TRBJ1-1; D remains ambiguous. Trimming removed 2 bases from V and 6 bases from J, with 10 bases in between. CDR3 length equals 13 residues. Germline assignment: CDR1 MRHNA and CDR2 SNTAGT. The CDR3 DNA reads TGTGCCAGCAGTGACGGGTTGAGGGCTGAAGCTTTCTTT. It codes for CASSDGLRAEAFF.

The CDR3 loop is CASSFSSGTETQYF. CDR3 DNA: TGCGCCAGCAGCTTCTCTAGCGGGACAGAGACCCAGTACTTC. This chain uses TRBV5-1 with TRBJ2-5; 9 bases match TRBD2. With 2 bases clipped from V and 4 bases from J, the junction kept 3 bases outside the gene matches. Germline V lookup: CDR1 SGHRS, CDR2 YFSETQ. The CDR3 runs 14 residues.

The gene calls are TRBV24-1 and TRBJ2-4; D is unclear. CDR3 size: 15 residues. V shed 8 bases and J shed 7 bases, with 20 bases lying between them. CDR1 is KGHDR and CDR2 is SFDVKD in the germline V gene. For the CDR3, the DNA is TGTGCCACCATCCTGACGCGACTCTATCGGAACATTCAGTACTTC. Protein sequence: CATILTRLYRNIQYF.

This clone was observed a single time. The rearrangement uses TRBV28 and TRBJ1-5; tentative D call: TRBD1 (6 bases). This CDR3 has 14 amino acids. Trimming removed 6 bases from V and 7 bases from J, with 16 bases in between. Per germline, CDR1 MDHEN and CDR2 SYDVKM. CDR3 coding DNA: TGTGCCAGCAGCCCGACCAACAGGGTACAGCCCCAGCATTTT. Its protein product is CASSPTNRVQPQHF. The whole variable domain, filled in from reference TRBV28 and TRBJ1-5, reads DVKVTQSSRYLVKRTGEKVFLECVQDMDHENMFWYRQDPGLGLRLIYFSYDVKMKEKGDIPEGYSVSREKKERFSLILESASTNQTSMYLCASSPTNRVQPQHFGDGTRLSIL.

The chain couples TRBV2 to TRBJ1-5, with TRBD1 as a possible D gene (5 bases). Trimming took off 0 bases at V and 4 bases at J, with 16 bases between the two ends. Germline assignment: CDR1 SNHLY and CDR2 FYNNEI. The CDR3 spans 17 residues. CDR3 amino acids: CASSEALGGAINQPQHF. CDR3 in DNA: TGTGCCAGCAGTGAAGCGCTTGGAGGGGCGATTAATCAGCCCCAGCATTTT.

DNA of the CDR3: TGTGCCAGCGGACAGTTCAGCGAAGCTTTCTTT. Protein sequence: CASGQFSEAFF. The rearrangement uses TRBV27 and TRBJ1-1; TRBD1 might be the D (6 bases). CDR1 and CDR2 (germline): MNHEY, SMNVEV (reference sequence). This CDR3 has 11 residues. V lost 8 bases and J 8 bases, leaving 12 bases between the germline ends.

In its sample, this clone was seen once. The chain joins TRBV7-9 to TRBJ2-4; possible D gene TRBD2, 6 bases. V was cut by 6 bases and J by 8 bases, with 14 bases left in between. Per germline, CDR1 SEHNR and CDR2 FQNEAQ (reference sequence). The CDR3 consists of 13 residues. The chain's CDR3 is CASSLPGLDIQYF. The CDR3 DNA reads TGTGCCAGCAGTCTACCGGGACTGGACATTCAGTACTTC.

The chain links TRBV7-2 to TRBJ1-1; D not resolved. This CDR3 has 13 residues. Trimming pared 3 bases from V and 3 bases from J, leaving 8 bases between. Germline CDR1 reads SGHTA; CDR2 reads FQGNSA. DNA of the CDR3: TGTGCCAGCAGCTTTCTGGAGTACACTGAAGCTTTCTTT. Residues: CASSFLEYTEAFF.

The rearrangement links TRBV7-6 to TRBJ2-2, with D perhaps TRBD2 (5 bases). Germline lookup yields CDR1 SGHVS and CDR2 FNYEAQ. V shed 5 bases and J shed 6 bases, with 7 bases lying between them. The CDR3 extends over 12 amino acids. As DNA, the CDR3 is TGTGCCAGCAGCCGGGAAGCCGGGGAGCTGTTTTTT. Protein product: CASSREAGELFF.

This clone was observed a handful of times. The chain couples TRBV6-6 to TRBJ1-6, with D hard to call. The CDR3 runs 17 residues. The germline V gene has CDR1 MNHNY and CDR2 SVGAGI (reference sequence). V gave up 5 bases and J gave up 0 bases, with 14 bases separating them. CDR3 sequence (DNA): TGTGCCAGCAGTCAGCCGCGGGATCTCTCCTATAATTCACCCCTCCACTTT. Its protein product is CASSQPRDLSYNSPLHF.